The rows below give T cell receptor beta chains drawn from one sample of a study of regulatory T cells in long-lasting Graves disease. Using its own MiXCR run on the multiplex PCR reads, TCRdb lists one record per CDR3 protein. The top ten clones hold approximately 25% of a sample with hundreds of thousands of distinct CDR3 sequences, roughly 15% of them seen once. These data also formed part of another study, on T cells in Graves' hyperthyroidism and ophthalmopathy.

The starting material was peripheral blood mononuclear cells (PBMCs), obtained at new diagnosis, from a patient treated with antithyroid drugs. The receptors were sampled from a woman aged 40 to 65 with Graves disease. Both conserved end residues are part of each CDR3. Expanded clones are given a class, and other clones once, few, many or no size at all.

V gene | clone size | CDR3 protein
TRBV18 | many | CASSPEADIPQGYTF
TRBV4-1 | . | CASSRPDRGKGTGELFF
TRBV20-1 | many | CSAQTSQFYEQYF
TRBV29-1 | few | CSVEASGDNTGELFF
TRBV9 | . | CASSVEGGSNQPQHF
TRBV11-1 | few | CASSRAGDYGYTF
TRBV7-3 | . | CASSTAGAGTGELFF
TRBV30 | many | CAWKEAAPGYTF
TRBV27 | many | CASSLIGSPEAFF
TRBV6-5 | many | CASSYSTGSPYGYTF